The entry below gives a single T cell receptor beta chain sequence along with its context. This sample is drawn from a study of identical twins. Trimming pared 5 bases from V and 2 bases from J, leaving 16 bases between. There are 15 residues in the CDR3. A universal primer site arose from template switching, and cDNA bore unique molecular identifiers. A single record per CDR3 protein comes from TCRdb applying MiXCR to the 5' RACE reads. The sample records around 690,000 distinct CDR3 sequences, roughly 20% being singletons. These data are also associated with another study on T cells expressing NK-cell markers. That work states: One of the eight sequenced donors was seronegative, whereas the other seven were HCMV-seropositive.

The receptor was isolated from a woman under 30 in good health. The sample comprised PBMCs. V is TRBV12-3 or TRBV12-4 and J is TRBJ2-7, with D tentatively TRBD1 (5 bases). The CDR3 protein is CASSNWGLGAYEQYF. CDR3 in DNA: TGTGCCAGCAGTAATTGGGGCTTAGGAGCCTACGAGCAGTACTTC.